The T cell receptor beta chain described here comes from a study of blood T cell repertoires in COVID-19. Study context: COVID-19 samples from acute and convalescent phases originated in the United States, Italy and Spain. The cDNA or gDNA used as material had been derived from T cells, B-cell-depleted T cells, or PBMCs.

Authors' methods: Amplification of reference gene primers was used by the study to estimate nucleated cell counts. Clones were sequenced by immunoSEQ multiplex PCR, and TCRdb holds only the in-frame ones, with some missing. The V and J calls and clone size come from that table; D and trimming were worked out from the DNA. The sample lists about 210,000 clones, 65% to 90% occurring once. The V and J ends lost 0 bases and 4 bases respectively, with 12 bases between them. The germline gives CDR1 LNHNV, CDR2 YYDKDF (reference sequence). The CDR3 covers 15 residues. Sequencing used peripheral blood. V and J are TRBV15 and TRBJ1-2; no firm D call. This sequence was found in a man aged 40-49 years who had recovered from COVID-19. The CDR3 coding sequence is TGTGCCACCAGCAGAGATATGGCGGGCTTCTATGGCTACACCTTC. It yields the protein CATSRDMAGFYGYTF.